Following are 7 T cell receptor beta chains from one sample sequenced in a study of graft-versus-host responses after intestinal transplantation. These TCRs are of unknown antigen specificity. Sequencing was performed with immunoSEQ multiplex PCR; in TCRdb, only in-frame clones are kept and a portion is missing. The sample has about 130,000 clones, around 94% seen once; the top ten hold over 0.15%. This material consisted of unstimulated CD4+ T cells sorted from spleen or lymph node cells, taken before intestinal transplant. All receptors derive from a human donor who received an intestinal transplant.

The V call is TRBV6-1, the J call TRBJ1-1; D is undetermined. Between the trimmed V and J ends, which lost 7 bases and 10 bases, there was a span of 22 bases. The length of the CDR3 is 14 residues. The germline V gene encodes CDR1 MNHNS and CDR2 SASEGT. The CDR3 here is CASTGNTATGSAFF. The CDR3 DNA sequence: TGTGCCAGCACGGGGAATACAGCAACCGGTTCAGCTTTCTTT.

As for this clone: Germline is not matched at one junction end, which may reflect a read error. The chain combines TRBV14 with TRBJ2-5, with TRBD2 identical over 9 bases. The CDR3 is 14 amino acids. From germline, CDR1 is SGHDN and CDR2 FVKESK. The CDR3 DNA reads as TGTGCCAGCAGCCTCGGTCTAGCGGGGCCCCCCCGGGACTTC. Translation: CASSLGLAGPPRDF.

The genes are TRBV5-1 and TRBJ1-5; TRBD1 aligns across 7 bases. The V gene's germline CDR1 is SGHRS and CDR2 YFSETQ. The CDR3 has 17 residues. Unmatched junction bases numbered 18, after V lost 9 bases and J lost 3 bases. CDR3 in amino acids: CAKGARAVGGFNQPQHF. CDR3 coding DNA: TGCGCCAAGGGGGCGAGGGCGGTGGGGGGGTTCAATCAGCCCCAGCATTTT.

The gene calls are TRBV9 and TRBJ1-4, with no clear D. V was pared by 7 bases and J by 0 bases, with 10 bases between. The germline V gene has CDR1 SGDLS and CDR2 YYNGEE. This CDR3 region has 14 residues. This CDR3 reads CASGKDSTNEKLFF. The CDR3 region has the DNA TGTGCCAGCGGGAAGGATTCAACTAATGAAAAACTGTTTTTT.

The CDR3 loop is CASSEGKLAGTLDEQFF. The CDR3 coding sequence is TGTGCCAGCAGTGAAGGAAAACTAGCGGGTACCCTCGATGAGCAGTTCTTC. V is TRBV2 and J is TRBJ2-1; 9 nucleotides align to TRBD2. Germline lookup yields CDR1 SNHLY and CDR2 FYNNEI. J was trimmed by 8 bases and V by 1 base; bases with no gene match: 12. The CDR3 is 17 amino acids.

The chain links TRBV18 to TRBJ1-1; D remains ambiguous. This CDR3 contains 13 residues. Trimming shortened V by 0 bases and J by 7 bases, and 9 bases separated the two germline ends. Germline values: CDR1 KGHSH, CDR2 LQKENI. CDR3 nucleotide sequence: TGTGCCAGCTCACCACCGGCCAAAAATGAAGCTTTCTTT. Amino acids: CASSPPAKNEAFF.

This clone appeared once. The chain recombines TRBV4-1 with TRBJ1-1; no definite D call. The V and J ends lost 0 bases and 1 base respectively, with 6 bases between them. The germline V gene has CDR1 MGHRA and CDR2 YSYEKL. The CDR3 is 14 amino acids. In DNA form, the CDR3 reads TGCGCCAGCAGCCAAGATCGGAGGAACACTGAAGCTTTCTTT. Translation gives CASSQDRRNTEAFF.